This passage covers 5 T cell receptor beta chains from one sample sequenced in a study of memory B cells and T cells in multiple sclerosis. Separate sequencing covered autoproliferating (CFSE-dim) and non-proliferating (CFSE-high) T cells from stimulus-free culture. Cultures began with approximately 52 million CFSE-labeled PBMCs, unstimulated for roughly 7 days, with replicate wells pooled. The assay was immunoSEQ multiplex PCR, and TCRdb's table has in-frame clones only and misses some. The data show approximately 30,000 clones, with 86% seen just once and approximately 2.4% held by the top ten. No antigen has been assigned to these receptors. The sequencing sample was made of PBMCs from blood kept in culture. The receptors derive from a human donor with multiple sclerosis.

CDR3 DNA: TGCGCCAGCAGCCAAGTGCTGTTACGGGGGGCCAATCAGCCCCAGCATTTT. Translation: CASSQVLLRGANQPQHF. The V and J genes are TRBV4-1 and TRBJ1-5, with D possibly TRBD1 on 6 matching bases. Germline V gene data show CDR1 as MGHRA and CDR2 as YSYEKL. The CDR3 spans 17 residues. V lost 1 base, J lost 3 bases, and 16 bases lay in between.

The chain couples TRBV5-1 to TRBJ2-5; 7 nucleotides line up with TRBD1. Germline-derived CDR1 and CDR2 are SGHRS and YFSETQ. J gave up 4 bases and V 0 bases, and 3 bases lay outside the gene matches. The CDR3 covers 14 residues. The CDR3 reads CASSLDRGRETQYF. Here the CDR3 DNA reads TGCGCCAGCAGCTTGGATAGGGGGCGAGAGACCCAGTACTTC.

This clone was picked up one time. The rearrangement links TRBV5-1 to TRBJ1-2, with D possibly being TRBD1 (5 bases). Germline V lookup: CDR1 SGHRS, CDR2 YFSETQ. The V gene lost 0 bases and the J gene lost 2 bases, with 8 bases spanning the gap. The CDR3 loop spans 14 amino acids. The CDR3 sequence is CASSLGGRNYGYTF. DNA for the CDR3: TGCGCCAGCAGCTTGGGGGGACGCAACTATGGCTACACCTTC. Together with reference TRBV5-1 and TRBJ1-2, the CDR3 gives the full variable domain: KAGVTQTPRYLIKTRGQQVTLSCSPISGHRSVSWYQQTPGQGLQFLFEYFSETQRNKGNFPGRFSGRQFSNSRSEMNVSTLELGDSALYLCASSLGGRNYGYTFGSGTRLTVV.

The rearrangement links TRBV13 to TRBJ2-7; 11 bases agree with TRBD2. The CDR3 consists of 18 residues. The J segment lost 1 base and the V segment lost 0 bases, leaving 8 bases of the junction unmatched. CDR1 PRHDT and CDR2 FYEKMQ come from the germline V gene (reference sequence). The CDR3 region is CASSLGLALAGGSYEQYF. The CDR3 region has the DNA TGTGCCAGCAGCTTAGGTCTCGCTCTAGCGGGGGGTTCCTACGAGCAGTACTTC.

The chain uses TRBV6-6 and TRBJ2-2, with D tentatively TRBD2 (6 bases). The germline V gene encodes CDR1 MNHNY and CDR2 SVGAGI (reference sequence). Trimming pared 7 bases from V and 4 bases from J, leaving 13 bases between. The CDR3 extends over 14 amino acids. The CDR3: CASKALAGTGELFF. The CDR3 nucleotides are TGTGCCAGCAAGGCACTAGCAGGCACCGGGGAGCTGTTTTTT.